Reported below is one TCR beta chain. No antigen is known for it. Separation from the roughly 700-subject first cohort characterized the 120-subject validation cohort, to which the donors belonged. The sample belongs to a study of cytomegalovirus exposure and HLA in healthy donors. Study-wide findings and caveats: Cytomegalovirus-associated TCR beta chains were listed, numbering over 150. In vitro work confirmed that a few CMV-associated chains recognize CMV antigens. Subsequent analysis revealed that first-cohort TCR clusters tended to co-occur in the 95 to 150 validation repertoires.

V gave up 4 bases and J gave up 10 bases, with 10 bases separating them. This CDR3 has 11 amino acids. The germline V gene encodes CDR1 SEHNR and CDR2 FQNEAQ (reference sequence). TCRdb's copy holds only in-frame clones and misses some; the assay was immunoSEQ multiplex PCR. The table lists about 130,000 clones, 80% to 90% of them singletons. The source material was PBMCs. The chain joins TRBV7-9 to TRBJ1-1; TRBD1 might be the D (5 bases). This sequence originates from a woman aged 18 to 35 in good health and CMV-seronegative. The CDR3 region has the DNA TGTGCCAGCAGCTATTCAAGGGGAGCTTTCTTT. Its protein is CASSYSRGAFF.